The count of the clone carrying this T cell receptor (beta chain) is one. As handled by the study authors: From reference gene primer amplification, estimates of nucleated cell counts were derived. TCRdb keeps only in-frame clones here, not all; method: immunoSEQ multiplex PCR. Clone size and V and J calls were adopted from that table, with D and trimming inferred from the DNA. The sample yields around 200,000 clones, 87% seen once. This record comes from a study of blood T cell repertoires in COVID-19. Study-level background: PBMCs, B-cell-depleted T cells, or T cells provided the cDNA or gDNA that made up the material.

Germline-derived CDR1 and CDR2 are SGHAT and FQNNGV. The CDR3 totals 15 residues. V dropped 2 bases and J dropped 4 bases, with 9 bases sitting between them. The sample comprised peripheral blood. This chain connects TRBV11-2 to TRBJ2-6; D gene uncertain. The TCR originated in a woman between 18 and 29 years old who had recovered from COVID-19. CDR3 DNA sequence: TGTGCCAGCAGCTTAAGAGGTCCCGGGGCCAACGTCCTGACTTTC. Protein sequence: CASSLRGPGANVLTF.